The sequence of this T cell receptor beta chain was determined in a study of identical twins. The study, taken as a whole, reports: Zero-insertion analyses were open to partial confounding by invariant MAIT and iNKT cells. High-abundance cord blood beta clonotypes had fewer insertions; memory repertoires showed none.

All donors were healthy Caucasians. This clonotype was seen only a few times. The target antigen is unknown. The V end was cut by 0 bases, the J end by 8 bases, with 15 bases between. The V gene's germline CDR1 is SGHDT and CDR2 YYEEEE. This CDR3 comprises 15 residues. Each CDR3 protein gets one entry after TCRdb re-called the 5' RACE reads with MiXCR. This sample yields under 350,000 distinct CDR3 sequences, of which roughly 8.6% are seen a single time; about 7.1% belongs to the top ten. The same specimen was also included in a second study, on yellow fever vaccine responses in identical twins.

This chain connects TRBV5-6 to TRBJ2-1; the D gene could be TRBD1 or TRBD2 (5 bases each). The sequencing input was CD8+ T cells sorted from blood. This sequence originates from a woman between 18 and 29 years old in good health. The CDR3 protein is CASSLGGIGIHEQFF. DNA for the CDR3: TGTGCCAGCAGCTTGGGGGGGATAGGGATCCATGAGCAGTTCTTC.